This TCR beta chain was recorded in a study of radiotherapy plus CTLA-4 blockade in lung cancer (dated by TCRdb to between 2017 and 2018). Background for the entire study: Objective responses were observed in 15% to 20% of enrolled patients, and disease control was achieved in 25% to 35%.

The library was made by the immunoSEQ multiplex PCR assay. In its TCRdb copy, this immuneACCESS table keeps in-frame sequences only and misses some clones. Where compared with another copy, unresolved V genes explain less than half of these, and the others have no known cause. The sample has 65,000 to 70,000 clones on record, roughly 85% of them singletons. The top ten clones comprise 8.5% to 10% of the sample. Summary of the overall study and its limitations: After treatment with radiotherapy and ipilimumab, TCR clones that originated in tumors expanded in peripheral blood. The strongest predictors of response, as reported, were early dynamic changes in blood T cell clones along with a rise in serum interferon-beta after radiation.

As to this clone: Its antigen target is currently unknown. Within one base of it there is no much larger clone, and no base qualities were kept.

CDR1 SGHVS and CDR2 FQNEAQ are derived from the germline V gene. The CDR3 covers 15 residues, taking in both the cysteine and the phenylalanine. This entry keeps only the CDR3 DNA: 45 bases, framed from base 1. Deletion took 5 bases off V and 4 bases off J, with a span of 18 bases between the germline ends. The study evaluated CTLA-4 blockade (ipilimumab) given together with focal radiation therapy in patients who had chemo-refractory metastatic non-small-cell lung cancer. The source is a human donor with non-small cell lung cancer who had a complete response to radiotherapy plus ipilimumab. The rearranged segments are TRBV7-8 and TRBJ2-7, and TRBD1 may be the D gene, going by 5 matching bases. Sample: peripheral blood, taken from a patient treated with radiotherapy plus ipilimumab. The bases read TGTGCCAGCAGCCCCGGCAGGGTTAACCCTTACGAGCAGTACTTC. Protein translation: CASSPGRVNPYEQYF.